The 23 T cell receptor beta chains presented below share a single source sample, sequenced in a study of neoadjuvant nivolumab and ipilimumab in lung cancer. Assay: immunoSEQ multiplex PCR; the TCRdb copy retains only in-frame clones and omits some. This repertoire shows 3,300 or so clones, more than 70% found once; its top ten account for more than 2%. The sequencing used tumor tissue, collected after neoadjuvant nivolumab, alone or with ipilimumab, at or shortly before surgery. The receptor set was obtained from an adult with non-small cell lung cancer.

CDR3 protein: CASSLEGLEAFF. DNA of the CDR3: TGCGCCAGCAGCCTCGAGGGACTAGAAGCTTTCTTT. The J gene is TRBJ1-1, the V gene TRBV5-1; a weak D match, TRBD1 (5 bases). This CDR3 comprises 12 residues. V lost 4 bases and J lost 8, with 12 bases in between. Germline V gene data show CDR1 as SGHRS and CDR2 as YFSETQ. Using reference TRBV5-1 and TRBJ1-1 for the parts outside the CDR3, the full variable domain is KAGVTQTPRYLIKTRGQQVTLSCSPISGHRSVSWYQQTPGQGLQFLFEYFSETQRNKGNFPGRFSGRQFSNSRSEMNVSTLELGDSALYLCASSLEGLEAFFGQGTRLTVV.

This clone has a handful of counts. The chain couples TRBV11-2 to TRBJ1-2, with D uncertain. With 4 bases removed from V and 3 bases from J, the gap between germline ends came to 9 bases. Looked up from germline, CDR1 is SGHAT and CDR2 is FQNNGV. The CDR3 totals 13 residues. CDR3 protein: CASSSGGDYGYTF. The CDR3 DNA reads TGTGCCAGCAGCTCCGGCGGAGACTATGGCTACACCTTC.

CDR3 sequence reads: CASSGWTGSSYEQYF. CDR3 DNA sequence: TGCGCCAGCAGCGGTTGGACCGGGTCCTCCTACGAGCAGTACTTC. This rearrangement joins TRBV5-1 to TRBJ2-7; D gene unclear. CDR1 and CDR2 from the germline V gene are SGHRS and YFSETQ. The CDR3 runs to 15 residues. V gave up 4 bases and J gave up 0 bases, with 14 bases separating them.

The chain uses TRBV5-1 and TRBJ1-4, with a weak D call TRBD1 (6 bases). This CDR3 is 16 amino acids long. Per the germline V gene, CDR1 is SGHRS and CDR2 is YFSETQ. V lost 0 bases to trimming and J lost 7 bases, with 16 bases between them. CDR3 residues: CASSLEGDRWGEKLFF. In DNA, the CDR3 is TGCGCCAGCAGCTTGGAAGGCGACAGGTGGGGTGAAAAACTGTTTTTT.

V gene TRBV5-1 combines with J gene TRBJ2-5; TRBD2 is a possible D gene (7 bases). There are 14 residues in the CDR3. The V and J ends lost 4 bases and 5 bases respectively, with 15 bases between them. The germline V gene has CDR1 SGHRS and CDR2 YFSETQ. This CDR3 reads CASSLGLGGETQYF. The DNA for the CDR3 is TGCGCCAGCAGCCTAGGACTAGGGGGGGAGACCCAGTACTTC.

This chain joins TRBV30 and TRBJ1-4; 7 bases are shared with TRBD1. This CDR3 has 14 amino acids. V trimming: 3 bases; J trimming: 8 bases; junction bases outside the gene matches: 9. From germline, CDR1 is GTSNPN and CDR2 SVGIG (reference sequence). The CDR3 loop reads CAWSQGQVVEKLFF. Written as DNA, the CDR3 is TGTGCCTGGAGCCAAGGACAGGTTGTAGAAAAACTGTTTTTT.

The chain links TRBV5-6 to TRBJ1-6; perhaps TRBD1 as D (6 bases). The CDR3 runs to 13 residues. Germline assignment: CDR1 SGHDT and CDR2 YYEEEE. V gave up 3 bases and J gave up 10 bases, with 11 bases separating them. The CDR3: CASSSRTASPLHF. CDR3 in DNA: TGTGCCAGCAGCTCCCGGACAGCGTCACCCCTCCACTTT.

In DNA form, the CDR3 reads TGTGCCAGCAGCGTAACCGGGACAGGGGGATACGAGCAGTACTTC. Translating gives CASSVTGTGGYEQYF. This rearrangement joins TRBV5-5 to TRBJ2-7; 11 nucleotides agree with TRBD1. The V gene end was trimmed by 4 bases and the J gene end by 4 bases; junction bases not matched to a gene: 7. Germline CDR1 SGHKS, CDR2 YYEKEE (reference sequence). The CDR3 sequence is 15 residues long. Full variable domain (rest looked up from reference TRBV5-5 and TRBJ2-7): DAGVTQSPTHLIKTRGQQVTLRCSPISGHKSVSWYQQVLGQGPQFIFQYYEKEERGRGNFPDRFSARQFPNYSSELNVNALLLGDSALYLCASSVTGTGGYEQYFGPGTRLTVT.

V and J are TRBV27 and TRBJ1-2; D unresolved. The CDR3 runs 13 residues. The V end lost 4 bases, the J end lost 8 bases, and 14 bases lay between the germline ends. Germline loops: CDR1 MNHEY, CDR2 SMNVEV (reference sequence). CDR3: CASSSVGAGGYTF. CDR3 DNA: TGTGCCAGCAGTTCCGTGGGCGCGGGGGGCTACACCTTC.

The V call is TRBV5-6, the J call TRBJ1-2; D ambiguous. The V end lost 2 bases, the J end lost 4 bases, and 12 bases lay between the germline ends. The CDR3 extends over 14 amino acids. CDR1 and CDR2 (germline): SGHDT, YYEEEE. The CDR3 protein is CASSLSERSYGYTF. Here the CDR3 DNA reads TGTGCCAGCAGCTTATCGGAAAGAAGCTATGGCTACACCTTC. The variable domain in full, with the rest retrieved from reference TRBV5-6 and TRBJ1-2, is DAGVTQSPTHLIKTRGQQVTLRCSPKSGHDTVSWYQQALGQGPQFIFQYYEEEERQRGNFPDRFSGHQFPNYSSELNVNALLLGDSALYLCASSLSERSYGYTFGSGTRLTVV.

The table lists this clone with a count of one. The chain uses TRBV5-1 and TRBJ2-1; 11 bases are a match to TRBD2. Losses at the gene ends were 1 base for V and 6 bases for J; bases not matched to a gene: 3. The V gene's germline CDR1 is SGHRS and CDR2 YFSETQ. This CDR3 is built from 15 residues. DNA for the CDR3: TGCGCCAGCAGCTTGCTAGCGGGGGGCCGCAATGAGCAGTTCTTC. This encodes CASSLLAGGRNEQFF.

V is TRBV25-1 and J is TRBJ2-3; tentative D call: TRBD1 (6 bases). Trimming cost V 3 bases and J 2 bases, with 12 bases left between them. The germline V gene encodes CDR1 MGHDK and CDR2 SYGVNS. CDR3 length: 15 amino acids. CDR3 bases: TGTGCCAGCAGTGATGGTGGACAGTTCACAGATACGCAGTATTTT. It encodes CASSDGGQFTDTQYF.

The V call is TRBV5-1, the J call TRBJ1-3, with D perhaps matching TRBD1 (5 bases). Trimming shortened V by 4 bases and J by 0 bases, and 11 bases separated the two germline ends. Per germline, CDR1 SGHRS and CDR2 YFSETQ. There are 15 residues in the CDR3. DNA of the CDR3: TGCGCCAGCAGCCCGACAGCTAACTCTGGAAACACCATATATTTT. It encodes CASSPTANSGNTIYF.

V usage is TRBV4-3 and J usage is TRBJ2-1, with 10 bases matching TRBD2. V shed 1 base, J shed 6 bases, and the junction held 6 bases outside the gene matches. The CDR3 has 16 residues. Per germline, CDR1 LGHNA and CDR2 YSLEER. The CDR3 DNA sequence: TGCGCCAGCAGCCAAGCGTTAGCGGGGGGTTTCAATGAGCAGTTCTTC. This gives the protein CASSQALAGGFNEQFF.

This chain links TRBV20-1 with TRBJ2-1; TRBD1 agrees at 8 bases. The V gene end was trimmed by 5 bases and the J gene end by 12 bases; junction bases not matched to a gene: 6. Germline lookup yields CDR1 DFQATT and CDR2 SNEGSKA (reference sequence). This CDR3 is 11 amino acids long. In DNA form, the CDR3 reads TGCAGTGCTGGCGTGGGGACAGGGCAGTTCTTC. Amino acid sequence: CSAGVGTGQFF.

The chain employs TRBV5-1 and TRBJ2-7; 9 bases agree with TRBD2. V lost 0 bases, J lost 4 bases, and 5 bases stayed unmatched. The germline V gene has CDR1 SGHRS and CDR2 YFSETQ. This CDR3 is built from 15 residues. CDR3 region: CASSLGAGGLYEQYF. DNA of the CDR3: TGCGCCAGCAGCTTGGGTGCGGGGGGGTTATACGAGCAGTACTTC.

CDR3 sequence: CASSLGQQGVPGELFF. In nucleotides, the CDR3 is TGTGCCAGCAGCTTAGGGCAACAGGGTGTACCCGGGGAGCTGTTTTTT. The V and J genes are TRBV7-8 and TRBJ2-2; tentative D call: TRBD1 (6 bases). The germline CDR1 and CDR2 sequences are SGHVS and FQNEAQ. The CDR3 length is 16 residues. Trimming removed 1 base at V and 6 bases at J, with 15 bases between.

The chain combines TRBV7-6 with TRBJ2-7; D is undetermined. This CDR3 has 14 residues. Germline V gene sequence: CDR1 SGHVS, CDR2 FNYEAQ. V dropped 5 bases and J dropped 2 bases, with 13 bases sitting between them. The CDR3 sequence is CASSPTRAAYEQYF. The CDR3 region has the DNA TGTGCCAGCAGCCCCACCCGGGCAGCCTACGAGCAGTACTTC.

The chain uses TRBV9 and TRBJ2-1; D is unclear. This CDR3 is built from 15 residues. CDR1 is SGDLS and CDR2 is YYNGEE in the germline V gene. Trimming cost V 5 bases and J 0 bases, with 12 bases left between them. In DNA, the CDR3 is TGTGCCAGCAGTTCGGACCCGTCCTCCTACAATGAGCAGTTCTTC. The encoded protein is CASSSDPSSYNEQFF.

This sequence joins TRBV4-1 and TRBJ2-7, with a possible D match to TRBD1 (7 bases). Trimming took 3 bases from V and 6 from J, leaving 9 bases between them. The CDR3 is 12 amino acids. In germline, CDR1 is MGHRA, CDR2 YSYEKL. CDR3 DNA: TGCGCCAGCAGCCACCAGGGGGGCGAGCAGTACTTC. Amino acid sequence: CASSHQGGEQYF.

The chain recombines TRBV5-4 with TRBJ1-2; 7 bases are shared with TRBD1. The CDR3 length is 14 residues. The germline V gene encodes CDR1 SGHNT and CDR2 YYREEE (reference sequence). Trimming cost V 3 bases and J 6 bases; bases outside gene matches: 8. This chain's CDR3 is CASSSPTGVDGYTF. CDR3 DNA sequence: TGTGCCAGCAGCTCACCTACAGGGGTAGATGGCTACACCTTC.

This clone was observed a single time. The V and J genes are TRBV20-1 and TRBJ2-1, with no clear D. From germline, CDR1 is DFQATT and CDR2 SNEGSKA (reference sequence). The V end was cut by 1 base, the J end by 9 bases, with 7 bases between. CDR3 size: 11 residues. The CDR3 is CSARGSLEQFF. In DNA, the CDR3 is TGCAGTGCTAGAGGTAGCCTTGAGCAGTTCTTC.

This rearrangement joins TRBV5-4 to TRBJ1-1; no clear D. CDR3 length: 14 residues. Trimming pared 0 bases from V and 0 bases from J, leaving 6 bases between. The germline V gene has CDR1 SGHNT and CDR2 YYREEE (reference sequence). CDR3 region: CASSLGGMNTEAFF. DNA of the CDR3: TGTGCCAGCAGCTTGGGGGGTATGAACACTGAAGCTTTCTTT.